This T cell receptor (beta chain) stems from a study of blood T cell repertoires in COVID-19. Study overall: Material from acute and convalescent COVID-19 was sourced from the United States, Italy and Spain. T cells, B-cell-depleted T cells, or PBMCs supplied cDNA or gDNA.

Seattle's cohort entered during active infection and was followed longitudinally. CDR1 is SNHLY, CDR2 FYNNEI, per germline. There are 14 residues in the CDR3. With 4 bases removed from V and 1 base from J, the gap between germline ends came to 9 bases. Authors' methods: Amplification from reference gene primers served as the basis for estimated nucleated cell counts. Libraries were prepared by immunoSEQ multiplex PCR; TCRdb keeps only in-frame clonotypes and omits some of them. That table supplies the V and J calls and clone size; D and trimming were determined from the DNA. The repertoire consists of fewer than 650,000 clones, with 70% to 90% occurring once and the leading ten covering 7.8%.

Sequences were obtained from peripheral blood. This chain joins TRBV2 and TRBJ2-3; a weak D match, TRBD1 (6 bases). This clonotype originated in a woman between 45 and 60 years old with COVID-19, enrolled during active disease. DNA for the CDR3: TGTGCCAGCAGTGCTTGGACAGGCACAGATACGCAGTATTTT. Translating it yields CASSAWTGTDTQYF.